These 7 T cell receptor beta chains were all obtained from the same sample, sequenced in a study of CXCR3-negative and CXCR3-positive naive CD8 T cells. Preparation of TRB cDNA libraries relied on 5' RACE carrying UMI labels. TCRdb derives one entry per CDR3 protein from the 5' RACE reads, leaving out DNA. Here the sample table reports 70,000 to 95,000 distinct CDR3 sequences. Specimen: naive CXCR3- CD8+ T cells from blood. Subset noted: CD45RO-CCR7+CD27+CD95- naive CD8+ T cells lacking CXCR3 (TNR3-). Receptors were obtained from a human donor in good health. Some clones in this sample may be carry-over from other donors' samples.

The CDR3 is CASSPQEGDTGELFF. V and J are TRBV18 and TRBJ2-2. The CDR3 is 15 residues long. Germline V gene lookup returns CDR1 KGHSH and CDR2 LQKENI.

This sequence joins TRBV10-3 and TRBJ2-7; TCRdb's D call, TRBD2, is unchecked because there is no DNA. The CDR3 has 15 amino acids. Germline V lookup: CDR1 ENHRY, CDR2 SYGVKD. This CDR3 reads CAISERLAGACEQYF.

The chain uses TRBV5-1 and TRBJ2-7; absent DNA, TCRdb's TRBD1 call cannot be checked. Germline V gene data show CDR1 as SGHRS and CDR2 as YFSETQ. This CDR3 comprises 15 residues. CDR3 region: CASSSPSGSPNEQYF.

The J gene is TRBJ2-2, the V gene TRBV6-5. The CDR3 is 11 residues long. Per the germline V gene, CDR1 is MNHEY and CDR2 is SVGAGI. The CDR3 region is CASSKSGELFF.

The chain carries TRBV20-1 and TRBJ2-7; the TCRdb call, TRBD2, lacks DNA for checking. The germline gives CDR1 DFQATT, CDR2 SNEGSKA (reference sequence). This CDR3 region has 12 residues. The CDR3 is CSAKSGGYEQYF.

The chain carries TRBV9 and TRBJ1-1; TCRdb returns TRBD1, unconfirmable since there is no DNA. From germline, CDR1 is SGDLS and CDR2 YYNGEE. CDR3 length: 13 residues. The CDR3 region is CASTRDRDTEAFF.

The rearrangement uses TRBV29-1 and TRBJ1-4. Germline V gene data show CDR1 as SQVTM and CDR2 as ANQGSEA. This CDR3 comprises 15 residues. CDR3 in amino acids: CSVGAQGATNEKLFF.